A single sample is the source of the 14 T cell receptor beta chains below, sequenced in a study of cytomegalovirus exposure and HLA in healthy donors. Clones were sequenced by immunoSEQ multiplex PCR, and TCRdb holds only the in-frame ones, with some missing. The sample yields under 250,000 clones, about 86% seen once. Specimen: PBMCs. The receptors here all came from a young man in good health and CMV-seronegative.

V gene TRBV27 combines with J gene TRBJ1-5, with 7 bases that match TRBD1. V trimming: 4 bases; J trimming: 7 bases; junction bases outside the gene matches: 4. The CDR3 consists of 13 residues. Germline V gene sequence: CDR1 MNHEY, CDR2 SMNVEV (reference sequence). The DNA for the CDR3 is TGTGCCAGCAGTTCAGGGGGTGACCAGCCCCAGCATTTT. This translates into CASSSGGDQPQHF.

The rearrangement uses TRBV9 and TRBJ2-2; possibly TRBD2 for D (6 bases). CDR1 SGDLS and CDR2 YYNGEE come from the germline V gene. This CDR3 comprises 17 residues. With 1 base removed from V and 6 bases from J, the gap between germline ends came to 19 bases. The CDR3 DNA follows: TGTGCCAGCAGCGTATTCGGGACCAATCGGGACTCCGGGGAGCTGTTTTTT. This translates into CASSVFGTNRDSGELFF.

This chain uses TRBV30 with TRBJ1-2; TRBD1 matches at 7 bases. This CDR3 spans 14 amino acids. CDR1 is GTSNPN and CDR2 is SVGIG in the germline V gene (reference sequence). After removal of 5 bases from V and 5 bases from J, the junction contained 11 bases not matched to a gene. CDR3 in DNA: TGTGCCTGGGACCGTGAGGGGGCGAGGTATGGCTACACCTTC. Its protein product is CAWDREGARYGYTF. Full variable domain (rest looked up from reference TRBV30 and TRBJ1-2): SQTIHQWPATLVQPVGSPLSLECTVEGTSNPNLYWYRQAAGRGLQLLFYSVGIGQISSEVPQNLSASRPQDRQFILSSKKLLLSDSGFYLCAWDREGARYGYTFGSGTRLTVV.

The CDR3 loop is CASSFPPKRHTEAFF. As DNA, the CDR3 is TGTGCCAGCAGCTTCCCCCCTAAGAGGCACACTGAAGCTTTCTTT. The chain has TRBV11-3 and TRBJ1-1; D ambiguous. Germline V gene data show CDR1 as SGHNT and CDR2 as YENEEA. This CDR3 is built from 15 residues. With 3 bases removed from V and 3 bases from J, the gap between germline ends came to 14 bases.

CDR3 sequence reads: CASSGGGTPNSPLHF. The DNA for the CDR3 is TGCGCCAGCAGCGGGGGGGGCACTCCCAATTCACCCCTCCACTTT. The chain carries TRBV5-1 and TRBJ1-6; tentative D call: TRBD1 (6 bases). CDR1 and CDR2 from the germline V gene are SGHRS and YFSETQ. CDR3 length equals 15 residues. V was pared by 4 bases and J by 7 bases, with 15 bases between.

J is TRBJ2-3 and V is TRBV5-1; 9 bases align to TRBD1. CDR1 SGHRS and CDR2 YFSETQ come from the germline V gene. Unmatched junction bases numbered 10, after V lost 5 bases and J lost 6 bases. The CDR3 totals 15 residues. CDR3 DNA sequence: TGCGCCAGCAGGCGGACAGGGGCCCTCACCGATACGCAGTATTTT. Protein product: CASRRTGALTDTQYF.

V usage is TRBV4-2 and J usage is TRBJ2-7; no definite D call. The CDR3 spans 13 residues. Germline-derived CDR1 and CDR2 are LGHNA and YNFKEQ. With 1 base removed from V and 1 base from J, the gap between germline ends came to 5 bases. The CDR3 coding sequence is TGTGCCAGCAGCCAAGCTCAGTCCTACGAGCAGTACTTC. It is translated as CASSQAQSYEQYF.

This chain uses TRBV4-3 with TRBJ2-7; 9 positions match TRBD1. After removal of 4 bases from V and 3 bases from J, the junction contained 10 bases not matched to a gene. The CDR3 has 16 residues. Germline CDR1 and CDR2: LGHNA and YSLEER. As DNA, the CDR3 is TGCGCCAGCAGCCTCGCCAGGGGGACAGGGTTCTACGAGCAGTACTTC. As protein: CASSLARGTGFYEQYF.

The rearrangement joins TRBV6-1 to TRBJ1-1; D remains unclear. V gave up 4 bases and J gave up 2 bases, with 5 bases separating them. There are 12 residues in the CDR3. Germline values: CDR1 MNHNS, CDR2 SASEGT. CDR3 loop: CASSVGNTEAFF. The CDR3 DNA sequence: TGTGCCAGCAGTGTTGGCAACACTGAAGCTTTCTTT.

V is TRBV7-9 and J is TRBJ2-1; 9 bases fit TRBD1. The CDR3 sequence is 17 residues long. The germline V gene has CDR1 SEHNR and CDR2 FQNEAQ (reference sequence). Trimming at V came to 2 bases and at J to 1 base, leaving 6 bases not matched to a gene. The CDR3 protein is CASSLKWGQGSYNEQFF. The CDR3 DNA is TGTGCCAGCAGCTTAAAGTGGGGACAGGGTTCCTACAATGAGCAGTTCTTC. Filled out from reference TRBV7-9 and TRBJ2-1, the complete variable domain reads DTGVSQNPRHKITKRGQNVTFRCDPISEHNRLYWYRQTLGQGPEFLTYFQNEAQLEKSRLLSDRFSAERPKGSFSTLEIQRTEQGDSAMYLCASSLKWGQGSYNEQFFGPGTRLTVL.

This chain connects TRBV4-3 to TRBJ2-1; D ambiguous. The CDR3 covers 13 residues. V was trimmed by 4 bases and J by 6 bases, leaving 10 bases between them. The V gene's germline CDR1 is LGHNA and CDR2 YSLEER. CDR3 in amino acids: CASSRVGSNEQFF. In DNA, the CDR3 is TGCGCCAGCAGCCGAGTGGGCTCCAATGAGCAGTTCTTC.

This clone has only a few counts. The gene calls are TRBV27 and TRBJ1-6, with D perhaps TRBD1 (6 bases). The CDR3 sequence is 15 residues long. The germline CDR1 and CDR2 sequences are MNHEY and SMNVEV (reference sequence). V gave up 0 bases and J gave up 5 bases, with 8 bases separating them. CDR3 sequence reads: CASSLSTGNNSPLHF. In nucleotides, the CDR3 is TGTGCCAGCAGTTTATCTACAGGGAATAATTCACCCCTCCACTTT.

This clone was seen a handful of times. This chain connects TRBV19 to TRBJ1-2; D is ambiguous. CDR3 length: 13 residues. V shed 7 bases and J shed 1 base, with 10 bases lying between them. Per germline, CDR1 LNHDA and CDR2 SQIVND (reference sequence). DNA for the CDR3: TGTGCCAGTACCCTCGGAGTTAACTATGGCTACACCTTC. Protein sequence: CASTLGVNYGYTF.

The J gene is TRBJ2-1, the V gene TRBV11-2; maybe TRBD2 (6 bases). The CDR3 sequence is 17 residues long. Trimming removed 0 bases at V and 0 bases at J, with 12 bases between. Germline-derived CDR1 and CDR2 are SGHAT and FQNNGV. Written as DNA, the CDR3 is TGTGCCAGCAGCTTAGATTGGGGGGAGAGCTCCTACAATGAGCAGTTCTTC. It specifies CASSLDWGESSYNEQFF.